This TCR beta chain derives from a study of cytomegalovirus exposure and HLA in healthy donors. Here immunoSEQ multiplex PCR was the method, and the copy in TCRdb shows in-frame clones only, minus some. The sample holds about 220,000 clones, about nine tenths seen once. The origin of this receptor is a young woman in good health and CMV-seronegative. The sample was PBMCs.

This CDR3 is CASSPRLITGTEAFF. The DNA of the CDR3 is TGTGCCAGTAGTCCCAGACTCATTACAGGGACTGAAGCTTTCTTT. V and J are TRBV19 and TRBJ1-1; a possible D gene is TRBD1 (6 bases). The CDR3 length is 15 residues. V lost 5 bases, J lost 5 bases, and 18 bases lay in between. The germline V gene has CDR1 LNHDA and CDR2 SQIVND (reference sequence).